Listed here are 4 T cell receptor beta chains from one sample, sequenced in a study of early T cells in non-severe SARS-CoV-2 infection. TCRdb processed the 5' RACE reads anew with MiXCR; each CDR3 protein has one entry. The sample holds 60,000 or so distinct CDR3 sequences, 15% seen once. This sample comprised whole blood, obtained at baseline. These receptors were collected from an adult who was a healthcare worker with PCR-confirmed SARS-CoV-2 infection or an uninfected control (not recorded which).

This clonotype was seen a few times. The genes are TRBV10-3 and TRBJ1-2; D gene uncertain. The CDR3 has 12 residues. V lost 7 bases and J lost 8, with 14 bases in between. The germline gives CDR1 ENHRY, CDR2 SYGVKD. For the CDR3, the DNA is TGTGCCATCAAAACACAAGTACGCGGCTACACCTTC. Translation: CAIKTQVRGYTF.

The chain uses TRBV29-1 and TRBJ2-3; unclear D gene. In germline, CDR1 is SQVTM, CDR2 ANQGSEA. The CDR3 runs to 13 residues. Trimming shortened V by 7 bases and J by 1 base, and 12 bases separated the two germline ends. CDR3 loop: CSGAGPGTDTQYF. The CDR3 DNA reads as TGCAGCGGGGCAGGCCCCGGCACAGATACGCAGTATTTT.

This clonotype occurred a few times. The V call is TRBV3-1, the J call TRBJ2-5, with 14 bases identical to TRBD2. This CDR3 has 16 amino acids. Germline V lookup: CDR1 LGHDT, CDR2 YNNKEL (reference sequence). Trimming removed 0 bases from V and 13 bases from J; junction bases left unmatched: 10. The CDR3 DNA follows: TGTGCCAGCAGCCAAGATTTGACTAGCGGGGGGGAAGCAGGGTACTTC. It is translated as CASSQDLTSGGEAGYF.

V usage is TRBV12-3 or TRBV12-4 and J usage is TRBJ2-7, with 7 bases aligning to TRBD1. Trimming at V came to 3 bases and at J to 6 bases, leaving 8 bases not matched to a gene. The CDR3 runs to 14 residues. The DNA of the CDR3 is TGTGCCAGCAGTTTTGAGGCAGGGGGTTTCGAGCAGTACTTC. Translated: CASSFEAGGFEQYF.